The 21 T cell receptor beta chains below come from one sample, sequenced in a study of tumor and adjacent non-tumor tissue in lung cancer. The library came from three nested PCR rounds adapted from ARM-PCR protocols. MiXCR, applied by TCRdb to the multiplex PCR reads, yields one record per CDR3 protein. The data show approximately 62,000 distinct CDR3 sequences, about 61% seen once. No cell sorting was done before RNA was extracted from the tissue. This non-tumor lung sample came from over 3 cm beyond the tumor edge. Input material: distant non-tumor lung tissue. The source of these receptors is a man between 70 and 80 years old with non-small cell lung cancer.

The chain is built from TRBV6-1 and TRBJ2-3; no definite D call. From germline, CDR1 is MNHNS and CDR2 SASEGT. The V end was cut by 7 bases, the J end by 0 bases, with 20 bases between. The CDR3 covers 17 residues. The CDR3 DNA is TGTGCCAGCACCCGCGGCCCTACGGTGACTAGCACAGATACGCAGTATTTT. Its protein is CASTRGPTVTSTDTQYF.

This clonotype was detected only a few times. The V gene is TRBV11-2, the J gene TRBJ2-4; no firm D call. Germline values: CDR1 SGHAT, CDR2 FQNNGV. The CDR3 has 12 residues. The CDR3 region is CVNSLTKNIQYF. In DNA form, the CDR3 reads TGTGTCAACAGCTTAACTAAAAACATTCAGTACTTC.

On this clonotype: No conserved phenylalanine or tryptophan is present at the end of the CDR3, so a read error is the likely explanation. It is unclear where the CDR3 begins or ends on the DNA, so no DNA is shown, and the CDR3 is as TCRdb lists it. The chain is built from TRBV11-2 and TRBJ1-1; the table's D call, TRBD1, has no DNA check behind it. From germline, CDR1 is SGHAT and CDR2 FQNNGV. Termini included, the CDR3 measures 15 amino acids. The CDR3 loop reads CASSSTGGANTEALL.

The chain employs TRBV20-1 and TRBJ2-2, with 7 bases matching TRBD2. Germline loops: CDR1 DFQATT, CDR2 SNEGSKA (reference sequence). The CDR3 sequence is 20 residues long. Trimming cost V 7 bases and J 5 bases; bases outside gene matches: 28. CDR3 in amino acids: CSVRESAGGRPERITGELFF. Here the CDR3 DNA reads TGCAGTGTCAGAGAGTCGGCTGGCGGGAGACCCGAGCGAATAACCGGGGAGCTGTTTTTT.

A note on this clonotype: One base away lies a much larger clone, so this may be a sequencing read error. The chain couples TRBV29-1 to TRBJ2-1; tentatively, D is TRBD2 (6 bases). Looked up from germline, CDR1 is SQVTM and CDR2 is ANQGSEA. This CDR3 is 14 amino acids long. The CDR3 nucleotides are TGCAGCGAAGCTCTTTGGCGGGGTGCTAATGAGCGGTTCTTC. This gives the protein CSEALWRGANERFF.

The chain employs TRBV4-2 and TRBJ1-2; no definite D call. Germline V gene lookup returns CDR1 LGHNA and CDR2 YNFKEQ. The CDR3 has 14 amino acids. The CDR3 loop is CVSSQRIGDYGYTF. The CDR3 DNA reads as TGTGTCAGTAGCCAAAGGATCGGGGACTATGGCTACACCTTC.

This clonotype was seen repeatedly, ten times or more. The V gene is TRBV28, the J gene TRBJ1-6; D gene uncertain. This CDR3 has 16 residues. Trimming took off 3 bases at V and 0 bases at J, with 9 bases between the two ends. Germline CDR1 MDHEN, CDR2 SYDVKM. CDR3 DNA: TGTGCCAGCAGTTTCCCCAGGAGCTCCTATAATTCACCCCTCCACTTT. Translating it yields CASSFPRSSYNSPLHF.

The chain has TRBV4-1 and TRBJ2-7; D might be TRBD2 (5 bases). Germline CDR1 is MGHRA and CDR2 is YSYEKL. V was cut by 7 bases and J by 0 bases, with 16 bases left in between. The length of the CDR3 is 15 residues. CDR3 sequence reads: CASNQVPGFSYEQYF. In nucleotides, the CDR3 is TGCGCCAGCAACCAGGTGCCGGGGTTCTCCTACGAGCAGTACTTC.

This clonotype was recorded at least ten times. This chain connects TRBV29-1 to TRBJ1-5; D possibly corresponds to TRBD1 (5 bases). Germline V gene lookup returns CDR1 SQVTM and CDR2 ANQGSEA. The CDR3 length is 12 residues. V dropped 6 bases and J dropped 2 bases, with 8 bases sitting between them. The CDR3 nucleotides read TGCAGCGTACAGACAGGCAATCAGCCCCAGCATTTT. Its translation is CSVQTGNQPQHF.

A note on this clonotype: A junction end diverges from the germline sequence, so it may reflect a read error. The genes are TRBV2 and TRBJ2-7; 10 bases agree with TRBD2. This CDR3 comprises 14 residues. Looked up from germline, CDR1 is SNHLY and CDR2 is FYNNEI. CDR3 loop: CASSETSGTYEKYF. The CDR3 nucleotides are TGTGCCAGCAGTGAAACTAGCGGGACCTACGAGAAGTACTTC.

Points on this clonotype: This may arise from a read error, as a much more abundant clone is one base away. This chain uses TRBV29-1 with TRBJ2-7; 8 bases match TRBD2. After removal of 0 bases from V and 6 bases from J, the junction contained 7 bases not matched to a gene. Germline V lookup: CDR1 SQVTM, CDR2 ANQGSEA. The CDR3 sequence is 14 residues long. The CDR3 protein is CSVEDRGGNCEQYF. The CDR3 DNA reads TGCAGCGTTGAAGACCGGGGGGGAAACTGCGAGCAGTACTTC.

This clonotype came up many times. The chain is built from TRBV29-1 and TRBJ1-4, with unresolved D. Trimming took off 4 bases at V and 4 bases at J, with 7 bases between the two ends. In germline, CDR1 is SQVTM, CDR2 ANQGSEA. The CDR3 is 12 amino acids. The CDR3 DNA is TGCAGCGTTGGATGGAGTAATGAAAAACTGTTTTTT. It specifies CSVGWSNEKLFF.

V and J are TRBV28 and TRBJ2-5; weak D call: TRBD2 (6 bases). The V and J ends lost 6 bases and 7 bases respectively, with 18 bases between them. This CDR3 contains 14 residues. Germline assignment: CDR1 MDHEN and CDR2 SYDVKM. CDR3 in amino acids: CASRPGLQGVTQYF. The CDR3 DNA is TGTGCCAGCAGACCGGGACTCCAAGGGGTGACCCAGTACTTC.

With regard to this clonotype: Since the CDR3 does not end with the conserved phenylalanine or tryptophan, this likely comes from a read error. The rearrangement uses TRBV6-5 and TRBJ2-1; D might be TRBD1 or TRBD2, each matching 5 bases. This CDR3 has 14 amino acids. Germline lookup yields CDR1 MNHEY and CDR2 SVGAGI. DNA of the CDR3: TGTACCAGCAGTTACGGAGGATCCAGGGATGAGCAGTTCTTA. Residues: CTSSYGGSRDEQFL.

The chain uses TRBV11-2 and TRBJ1-1; possible D gene TRBD1, 6 bases. Germline V gene data show CDR1 as SGHAT and CDR2 as FQNNGV. CDR3 length equals 15 residues. CDR3 protein: CAGSPGQLESTEAFF. Written as DNA, the CDR3 is TGTGCAGGCAGCCCCGGACAGTTGGAAAGCACTGAAGCTTTCTTT.

As regards this clonotype: Since a much larger clone is just one base distant, this may be a read error. The gene calls are TRBV10-3 and TRBJ2-1; 7 bases match TRBD1. Germline V gene data show CDR1 as ENHRY and CDR2 as SYGVKD. This CDR3 comprises 15 residues. CDR3 sequence (DNA): TGTGCCATCAGTGACAGGGACAGAAACTACAATGAGCTGTTCTTC. Residues: CAISDRDRNYNELFF.

This clonotype was recorded at least ten times. The CDR3 reads CASSQDSRTSGSYEQYF. In DNA form, the CDR3 reads TGTGCCAGCAGCCAAGATTCCCGGACTAGCGGGAGCTACGAGCAGTACTTC. V gene TRBV14 combines with J gene TRBJ2-7; TRBD2 aligns across 13 bases. The CDR3 extends over 17 amino acids. With 0 bases clipped from V and 3 bases from J, the junction kept 5 bases outside the gene matches. CDR1 and CDR2 from the germline V gene are SGHDN and FVKESK. Filled out from reference TRBV14 and TRBJ2-7, the complete variable domain reads EAGVTQFPSHSVIEKGQTVTLRCDPISGHDNLYWYRRVMGKEIKFLLHFVKESKQDESGMPNNRFLAERTGGTYSTLKVQPAELEDSGVYFCASSQDSRTSGSYEQYFGPGTRLTVT.

As to this clonotype: Because it lacks the conserved phenylalanine or tryptophan at the end, this CDR3 is likely a read error. The chain recombines TRBV5-6 with TRBJ1-1; TRBD1 matches 7 bases. CDR3 length: 15 amino acids. The germline gives CDR1 SGHDT, CDR2 YYEEEE. Trimming took 0 bases from V and 7 from J; bases not matched to a gene: 9. The CDR3 region is CASSLADRAHIEAFL. The DNA of the CDR3 is TGTGCCAGCAGCTTGGCCGACAGGGCGCACATTGAAGCTTTCCTT.

Comment on this clonotype: The junction departs from the called germline gene at one end, perhaps through a read error. V is TRBV29-1 and J is TRBJ1-5, with TRBD1 matching 10 bases. Germline-derived CDR1 and CDR2 are SQVTM and ANQGSEA. The length of the CDR3 is 17 residues. CDR3 protein: CSVDIGTGASGNQPRHF. In DNA form, the CDR3 reads TGCAGCGTAGACATCGGGACAGGGGCTTCGGGCAATCAGCCCCGGCATTTT.

About this clonotype itself: One end of the junction is discordant with germline, which a read error may explain. The chain combines TRBV11-2 with TRBJ2-5, with 7 bases identical to TRBD2. This CDR3 region has 17 residues. Germline loops: CDR1 SGHAT, CDR2 FQNNGV. The CDR3 DNA sequence: TGTACCAGCAGTTTAGGTCCCCTGGGGGGGGTCCAAGAGACCCAGTACTTC. Translation: CTSSLGPLGGVQETQYF.

This clonotype was counted ten times or more. The chain links TRBV4-1 to TRBJ2-3; D unclear. Trimming stripped 1 base from V and 1 base from J, with 18 bases between. Germline CDR1 and CDR2: MGHRA and YSYEKL. The CDR3 spans 18 residues. The CDR3 nucleotides are TGCGCCAGCAGCCAAGGGGTTCGGGCGGCCCGTCGCACAGATACGCAGTATTTT. It translates to CASSQGVRAARRTDTQYF.